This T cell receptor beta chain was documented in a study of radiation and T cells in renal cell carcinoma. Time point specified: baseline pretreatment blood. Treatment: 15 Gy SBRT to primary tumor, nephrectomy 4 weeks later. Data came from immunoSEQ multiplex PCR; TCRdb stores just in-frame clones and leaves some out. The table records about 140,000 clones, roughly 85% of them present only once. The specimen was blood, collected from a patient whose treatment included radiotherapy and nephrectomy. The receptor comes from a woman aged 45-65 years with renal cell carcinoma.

In DNA, the CDR3 is TGTGCCAGCAGCTTGGGTCCCCCCAGGACCGGGGAGCTGTTTTTT. It encodes CASSLGPPRTGELFF. This chain uses TRBV7-9 with TRBJ2-2, with no clear D. This CDR3 comprises 15 residues. Germline-derived CDR1 and CDR2 are SEHNR and FQNEAQ (reference sequence). With 3 bases removed from V and 5 bases from J, the gap between germline ends came to 13 bases.